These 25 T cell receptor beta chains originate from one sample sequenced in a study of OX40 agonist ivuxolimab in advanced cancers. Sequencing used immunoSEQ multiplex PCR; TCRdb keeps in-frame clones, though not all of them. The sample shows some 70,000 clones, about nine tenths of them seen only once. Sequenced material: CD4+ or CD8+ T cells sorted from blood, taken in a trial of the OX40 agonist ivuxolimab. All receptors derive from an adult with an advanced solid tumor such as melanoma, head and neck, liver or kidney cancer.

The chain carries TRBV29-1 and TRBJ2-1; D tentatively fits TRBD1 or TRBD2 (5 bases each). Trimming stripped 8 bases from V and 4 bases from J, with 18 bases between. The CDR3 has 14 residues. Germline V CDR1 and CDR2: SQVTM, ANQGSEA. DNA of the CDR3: TGCAGCCCCACCCCCCAGGGACGATACAATGAGCAGTTCTTC. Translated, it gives CSPTPQGRYNEQFF.

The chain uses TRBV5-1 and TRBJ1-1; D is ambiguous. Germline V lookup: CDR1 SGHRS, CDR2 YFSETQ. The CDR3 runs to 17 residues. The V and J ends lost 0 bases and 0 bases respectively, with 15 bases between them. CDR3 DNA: TGCGCCAGCAGCTTGGCAAGGATCTCTACTATGAACACTGAAGCTTTCTTT. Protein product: CASSLARISTMNTEAFF.

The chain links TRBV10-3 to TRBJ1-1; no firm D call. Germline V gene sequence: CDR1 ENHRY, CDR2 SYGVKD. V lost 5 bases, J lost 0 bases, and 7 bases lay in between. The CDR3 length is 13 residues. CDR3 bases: TGTGCCATCAGTACAGAGATGAACACTGAAGCTTTCTTT. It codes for CAISTEMNTEAFF.

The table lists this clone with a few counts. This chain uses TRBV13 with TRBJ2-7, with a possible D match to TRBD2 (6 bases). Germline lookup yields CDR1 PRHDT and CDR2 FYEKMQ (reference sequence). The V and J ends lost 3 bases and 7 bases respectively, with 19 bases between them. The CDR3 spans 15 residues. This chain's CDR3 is CASSLGTSYGWEQYF. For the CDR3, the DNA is TGTGCCAGCAGCTTGGGGACTTCCTACGGGTGGGAGCAGTACTTC. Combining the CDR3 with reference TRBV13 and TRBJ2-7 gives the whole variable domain AAGVIQSPRHLIKEKRETATLKCYPIPRHDTVYWYQQGPGQDPQFLISFYEKMQSDKGSIPDRFSAQQFSDYHSELNMSSLELGDSALYFCASSLGTSYGWEQYFGPGTRLTVT.

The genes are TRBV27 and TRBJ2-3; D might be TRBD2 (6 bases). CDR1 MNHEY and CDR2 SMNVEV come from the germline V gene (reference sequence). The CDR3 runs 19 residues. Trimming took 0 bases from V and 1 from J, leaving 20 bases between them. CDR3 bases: TGTGCCAGCAGTTTATCCTCCCGGAGCGGGCCCCGCCGCACAGATACGCAGTATTTT. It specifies CASSLSSRSGPRRTDTQYF.

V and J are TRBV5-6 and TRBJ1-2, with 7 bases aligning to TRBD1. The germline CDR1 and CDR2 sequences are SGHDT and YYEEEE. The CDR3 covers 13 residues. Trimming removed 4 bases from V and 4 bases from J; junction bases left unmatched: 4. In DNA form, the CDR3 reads TGTGCCAGCAGCATAAGACAGGGCTATGGCTACACCTTC. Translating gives CASSIRQGYGYTF.

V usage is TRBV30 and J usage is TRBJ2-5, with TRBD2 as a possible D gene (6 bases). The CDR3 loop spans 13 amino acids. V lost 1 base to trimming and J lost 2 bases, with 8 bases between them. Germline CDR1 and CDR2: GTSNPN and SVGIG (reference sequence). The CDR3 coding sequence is TGTGCCTGGAGTGGGGGACTTCAAGAGACCCAGTACTTC. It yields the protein CAWSGGLQETQYF.

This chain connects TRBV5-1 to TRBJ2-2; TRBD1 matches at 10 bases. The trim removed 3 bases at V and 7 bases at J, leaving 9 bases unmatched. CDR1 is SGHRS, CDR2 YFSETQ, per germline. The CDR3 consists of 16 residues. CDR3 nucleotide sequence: TGCGCCAGCAGCTCTACGGACAGGGGGTATGGCGGGGAGCTGTTTTTT. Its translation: CASSSTDRGYGGELFF.

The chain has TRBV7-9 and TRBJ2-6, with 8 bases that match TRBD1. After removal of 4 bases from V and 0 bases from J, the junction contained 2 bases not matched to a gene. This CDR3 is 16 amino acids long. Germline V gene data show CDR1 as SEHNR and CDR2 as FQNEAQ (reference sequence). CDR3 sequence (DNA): TGTGCCAGCAGCTACAGGGGGTACTCTGGGGCCAACGTCCTGACTTTC. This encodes CASSYRGYSGANVLTF.

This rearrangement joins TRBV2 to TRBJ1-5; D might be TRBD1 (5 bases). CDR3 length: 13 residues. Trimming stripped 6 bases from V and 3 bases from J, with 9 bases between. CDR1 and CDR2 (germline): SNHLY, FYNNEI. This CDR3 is CASRGADNQPQHF. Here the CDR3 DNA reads TGTGCCAGCAGAGGGGCCGACAATCAGCCCCAGCATTTT.

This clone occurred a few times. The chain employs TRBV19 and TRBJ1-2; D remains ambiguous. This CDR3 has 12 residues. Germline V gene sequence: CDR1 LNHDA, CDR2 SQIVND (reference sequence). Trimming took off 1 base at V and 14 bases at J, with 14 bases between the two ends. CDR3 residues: CASSIGGRDLTF. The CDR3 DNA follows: TGTGCCAGTAGTATAGGAGGCCGTGACCTAACCTTC.

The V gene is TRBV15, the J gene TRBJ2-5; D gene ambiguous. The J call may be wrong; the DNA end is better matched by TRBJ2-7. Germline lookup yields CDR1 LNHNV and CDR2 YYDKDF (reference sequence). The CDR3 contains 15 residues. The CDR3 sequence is CATSRDTARTYEQYF. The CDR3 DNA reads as TGTGCCACCAGCAGAGACACAGCAAGGACCTACGAGCAGTACTTC.

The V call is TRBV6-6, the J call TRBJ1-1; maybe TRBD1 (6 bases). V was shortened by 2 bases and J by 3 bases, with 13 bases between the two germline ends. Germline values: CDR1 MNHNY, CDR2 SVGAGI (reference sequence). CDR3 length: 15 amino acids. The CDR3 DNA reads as TGTGCCAGCAGTTACCAAGGGGGGGCGGACACTGAAGCTTTCTTT. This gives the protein CASSYQGGADTEAFF.

CDR3 coding DNA: TGTGCCAGCAGCTTGGACAGTAGCTCCTACGAGCAGTACTTC. This sequence encodes CASSLDSSSYEQYF. The rearrangement links TRBV5-4 to TRBJ2-7; D not certain. The V and J ends lost 0 bases and 0 bases respectively, with 7 bases between them. The CDR3 is made up of 14 amino acids. Germline assignment: CDR1 SGHNT and CDR2 YYREEE (reference sequence).

The CDR3 bases are TGTGCCACCCAGACAGTTTCTGGAAACACCATATATTTT. Its protein is CATQTVSGNTIYF. This chain links TRBV10-3 with TRBJ1-3; D possibly corresponds to TRBD1 (5 bases). This CDR3 comprises 13 residues. Germline values: CDR1 ENHRY, CDR2 SYGVKD. V was cut by 10 bases and J by 1 base, with 11 bases left in between.

The CDR3 nucleotides read TGCGCCAGCAGCTTTCCCCCGGGACAGGGGAACTACGAGCAGTACTTC. Translating it yields CASSFPPGQGNYEQYF. This chain connects TRBV5-1 to TRBJ2-7; the match to TRBD1 covers 10 bases. CDR3 length: 16 residues. After removal of 2 bases from V and 3 bases from J, the junction contained 8 bases not matched to a gene. Germline V gene sequence: CDR1 SGHRS, CDR2 YFSETQ.

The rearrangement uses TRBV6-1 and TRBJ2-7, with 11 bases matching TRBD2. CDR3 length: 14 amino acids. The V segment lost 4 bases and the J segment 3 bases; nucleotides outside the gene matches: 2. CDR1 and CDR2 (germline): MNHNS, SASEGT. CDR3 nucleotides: TGTGCCAGCAGTGCCACTAGCGGGGGCTACGAGCAGTACTTC. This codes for CASSATSGGYEQYF.

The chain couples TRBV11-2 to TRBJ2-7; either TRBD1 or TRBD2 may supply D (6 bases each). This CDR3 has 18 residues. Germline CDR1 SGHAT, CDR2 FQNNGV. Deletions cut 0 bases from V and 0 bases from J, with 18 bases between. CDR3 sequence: CASSLDRGATGSSYEQYF. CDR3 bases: TGTGCCAGCAGCTTAGATAGGGGGGCGACGGGAAGCTCCTACGAGCAGTACTTC.

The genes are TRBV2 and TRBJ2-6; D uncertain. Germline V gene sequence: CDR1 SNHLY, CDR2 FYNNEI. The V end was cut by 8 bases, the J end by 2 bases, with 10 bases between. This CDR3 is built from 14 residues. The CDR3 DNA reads TGTGCCAGCTGTCGAGGTCCTGGGGCCAACGTCCTGACTTTC. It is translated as CASCRGPGANVLTF.

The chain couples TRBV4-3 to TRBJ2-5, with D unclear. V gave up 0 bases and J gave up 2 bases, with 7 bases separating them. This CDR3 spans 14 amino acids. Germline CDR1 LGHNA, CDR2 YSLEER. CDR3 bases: TGCGCCAGCAGCCAAGACGGATCTCAAGAGACCCAGTACTTC. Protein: CASSQDGSQETQYF.

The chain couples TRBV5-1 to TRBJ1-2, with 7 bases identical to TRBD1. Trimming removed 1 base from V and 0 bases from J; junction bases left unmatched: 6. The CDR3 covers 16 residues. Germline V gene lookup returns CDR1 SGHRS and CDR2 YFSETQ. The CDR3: CASSLTGVAANYGYTF. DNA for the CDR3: TGCGCCAGCAGCTTGACAGGGGTTGCAGCTAACTATGGCTACACCTTC. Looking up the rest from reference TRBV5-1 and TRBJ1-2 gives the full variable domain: KAGVTQTPRYLIKTRGQQVTLSCSPISGHRSVSWYQQTPGQGLQFLFEYFSETQRNKGNFPGRFSGRQFSNSRSEMNVSTLELGDSALYLCASSLTGVAANYGYTFGSGTRLTVV.

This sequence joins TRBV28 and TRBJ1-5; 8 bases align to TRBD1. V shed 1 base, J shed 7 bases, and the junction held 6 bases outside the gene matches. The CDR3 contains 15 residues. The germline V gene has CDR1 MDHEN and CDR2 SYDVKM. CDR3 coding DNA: TGTGCCAGCAGTTTATCTACAGGGGGAGGACAGCCCCAGCATTTT. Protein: CASSLSTGGGQPQHF.

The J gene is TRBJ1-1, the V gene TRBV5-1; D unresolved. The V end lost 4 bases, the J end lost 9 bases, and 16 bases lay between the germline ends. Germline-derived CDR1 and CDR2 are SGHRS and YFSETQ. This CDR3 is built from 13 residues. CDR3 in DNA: TGCGCCAGCAGCCCGACCGGGCCTCTACAAGCTTTCTTT. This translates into CASSPTGPLQAFF. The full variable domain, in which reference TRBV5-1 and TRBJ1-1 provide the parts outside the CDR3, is KAGVTQTPRYLIKTRGQQVTLSCSPISGHRSVSWYQQTPGQGLQFLFEYFSETQRNKGNFPGRFSGRQFSNSRSEMNVSTLELGDSALYLCASSPTGPLQAFFGQGTRLTVV.

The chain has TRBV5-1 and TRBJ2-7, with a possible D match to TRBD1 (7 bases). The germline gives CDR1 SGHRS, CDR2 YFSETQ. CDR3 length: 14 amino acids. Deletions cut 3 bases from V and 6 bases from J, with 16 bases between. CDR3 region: CASSWGETGTEQYF. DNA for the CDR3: TGCGCCAGCAGCTGGGGGGAGACAGGGACCGAGCAGTACTTC.

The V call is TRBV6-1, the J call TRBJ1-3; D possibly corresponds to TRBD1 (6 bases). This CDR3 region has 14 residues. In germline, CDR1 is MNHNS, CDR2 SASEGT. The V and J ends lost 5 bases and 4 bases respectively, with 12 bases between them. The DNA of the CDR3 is TGTGCCAGCAGTCGGGCAGGGGAAGGAAACACCATATATTTT. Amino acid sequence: CASSRAGEGNTIYF.